What follows is one TCR beta chain and its context. The sample belongs to a study of blood T cell repertoires in COVID-19. In the study overall: Acute and convalescent COVID-19 specimens originated in the United States, Italy and Spain. Sources were T cells, B-cell-depleted T cells, or PBMCs; the material itself was cDNA or gDNA.

Original handling: Cell counts per sample came from amplifying reference gene primers. Profiling relied on immunoSEQ multiplex PCR, and the TCRdb table lists in-frame clones only, not all of them. That table supplies the V and J calls and clone size; D and trimming were determined from the DNA. The data hold 240,000 or so clones, with approximately 90% observed a single time. Deletions cut 3 bases from V and 9 bases from J, with 15 bases between. CDR3 size: 13 residues. In germline, CDR1 is LNHDA, CDR2 SQIVND (reference sequence). Sequenced sample: peripheral blood. The sequence was collected from a man between 60 and 75 years old who had recovered from COVID-19. This sequence joins TRBV19 and TRBJ2-7, with D perhaps TRBD2 (5 bases). The CDR3 spells CASSMFETAGQYF. The CDR3 nucleotides read TGTGCCAGTAGTATGTTTGAGACGGCGGGGCAGTACTTC. The full variable domain, its missing parts supplied by reference TRBV19 and TRBJ2-7, is DGGITQSPKYLFRKEGQNVTLSCEQNLNHDAMYWYRQDPGQGLRLIYYSQIVNDFQKGDIAEGYSVSREKKESFPLTVTSAQKNPTAFYLCASSMFETAGQYFGPGTRLTVT.